The present T cell receptor (beta chain) was sequenced within a study of CD4 T cells in relation to SARS-CoV-2 and coronaviruses. Study-level information: ViraFEST: approximately 10-day antigen culture of PBMCs, then TCR beta CDR3 sequencing.

CDR3 length equals 12 residues. Germline V gives CDR1 ENHRY, CDR2 SYGVKD. V was clipped by 5 bases and J by 14 bases, with 18 bases between them. The assay was immunoSEQ multiplex PCR, and TCRdb's table has in-frame clones only and misses some. The profile shows about 17,000 clones, around three quarters of them singletons. The count of this clone is one. Its antigen is as yet unknown. The unexposed donors gave CD4+ T cells in about 2011-2018, prior to COVID-19. Isolation of CD4+ T cells took place after less than 11 days in culture. This clonotype was sampled from a human donor in good health. The gene calls are TRBV10-3 and TRBJ1-2; a weak D match, TRBD1 (5 bases). Sequencing was performed on CD4+ T cells from PBMCs, cultured in vitro. In DNA, the CDR3 is TGTGCCATCAGTTCAGGGTTATCTTATAGAACCTTC. Its translation: CAISSGLSYRTF.